Listed below are T cell receptor beta chains from one sample, sequenced in a study of T-cell reconstitution after alpha-beta-depleted transplantation in children. TCRdb passed the PCR reads through MiXCR, listing each CDR3 protein once. The sample includes fewer than 500,000 distinct CDR3 sequences, roughly 43% of them seen just once. Sequenced here: PBMCs, sampled before TCRalphabeta/CD19-depleted stem cell transplant. All receptors come from a girl aged 2-9 years with aplastic anemia, due to receive a stem cell transplant. Each CDR3 is given with its conserved first and last residue. D genes are given only for firm matches. A row's size may be missing; if present it is once, few, many or a size class.

clone size: .; J gene: TRBJ2-1; V gene: TRBV6-5; D gene: .; CDR3 DNA: TGTGCCAGCAGTTACTCAGGGAAGGGAGAGCAGTTCTTC; CDR3 protein: CASSYSGKGEQFF
clone size: few; J gene: TRBJ2-1; V gene: TRBV4-2; D gene: .; CDR3 DNA: TGTGCCAGCAGCCTCTTCTCTCCGGGACCCGGGGGCAATGAGCAGTTCTTC; CDR3 protein: CASSLFSPGPGGNEQFF
clone size: .; J gene: TRBJ2-7; V gene: TRBV18; D gene: .; CDR3 DNA: TGTGCCAGCTCACCTAAGGGAAATACTTACGAGCAGTACTTC; CDR3 protein: CASSPKGNTYEQYF
clone size: few; J gene: TRBJ2-1; V gene: TRBV27; D gene: TRBD2; CDR3 DNA: TGTGCCAGCAGTTTAGGGAGGGGACTTCTTTACAATGAGCAGTTCTTC; CDR3 protein: CASSLGRGLLYNEQFF
clone size: .; J gene: TRBJ2-3; V gene: TRBV20-1; D gene: .; CDR3 DNA: TGCAGTGCGGTTCAGAGGCGGGGCCCTAAGTTAAGCACAGATACGCAGTATTTT; CDR3 protein: CSAVQRRGPKLSTDTQYF
clone size: .; J gene: TRBJ2-1; V gene: TRBV4-2; D gene: .; CDR3 DNA: TGTGCCAGCACCCTAACGAGAGGGCAGGGGTTGGGCAATGAGCAGTTCTTC; CDR3 protein: CASTLTRGQGLGNEQFF
clone size: .; J gene: TRBJ2-7; V gene: TRBV7-2; D gene: .; CDR3 DNA: TGTGCCAGCAGAGATGGACTTATGAGCGAGCAGTACTTC; CDR3 protein: CASRDGLMSEQYF
clone size: .; J gene: TRBJ2-7; V gene: TRBV19; D gene: TRBD1; CDR3 DNA: TGTGCCAGTAGCCTCCGGGACAGGCGCCCCTACGAGCAGTACTTC; CDR3 protein: CASSLRDRRPYEQYF
clone size: .; J gene: TRBJ1-1; V gene: TRBV11-1; D gene: .; CDR3 DNA: TGTGCCAGCAGCTTCCCGGGACCGCAAGGGAAAGCTTTCTTT; CDR3 protein: CASSFPGPQGKAFF
clone size: .; J gene: TRBJ2-3; V gene: TRBV28; D gene: .; CDR3 DNA: TGTGCCAGCAGCCCAGAATTGGGGCGCACAGATACGCAGTATTTT; CDR3 protein: CASSPELGRTDTQYF
clone size: .; J gene: TRBJ2-1; V gene: TRBV20-1; D gene: .; CDR3 DNA: TGCAGTGCTAGGAGGGTGAAAGTCCGCAATGAGCAGTTCTTC; CDR3 protein: CSARRVKVRNEQFF
clone size: .; J gene: TRBJ2-7; V gene: TRBV27; D gene: .; CDR3 DNA: TGTGCCAGCAGTCGGACCGGGGGAAGCTACGAGCAGTACTTC; CDR3 protein: CASSRTGGSYEQYF
clone size: many; J gene: TRBJ2-2; V gene: TRBV6-2/TRBV6-3; D gene: .; CDR3 DNA: TGTGCCAGCAGTTACTCGGCTGCGAACACCGGGGAGCTGTTTTTT; CDR3 protein: CASSYSAANTGELFF
clone size: few; J gene: TRBJ2-1; V gene: TRBV20-1; D gene: TRBD2; CDR3 DNA: TGCAGTGCAGAACTAGCGGAGGCCTACAATGAGCAGTTCTTC; CDR3 protein: CSAELAEAYNEQFF
clone size: .; J gene: TRBJ2-5; V gene: TRBV5-1; D gene: .; CDR3 DNA: TGCGCCAGCAGCTTGGGGGGGCAGCTGGAGACCCAGTACTTC; CDR3 protein: CASSLGGQLETQYF
clone size: .; J gene: TRBJ2-3; V gene: TRBV20-1; D gene: .; CDR3 DNA: TGCAGTGCTAGAGCCCGGGGTAATGGAGCAGATACGCAGTATTTT; CDR3 protein: CSARARGNGADTQYF
clone size: few; J gene: TRBJ2-5; V gene: TRBV29-1; D gene: .; CDR3 DNA: TGCGCTGGGGGTCAAAAGGGGATCGGGGCCCAGTACTTC; CDR3 protein: CAGGQKGIGAQYF
clone size: .; J gene: TRBJ2-3; V gene: TRBV28; D gene: .; CDR3 DNA: TGTGCCAGCAGGGACGGACAGCTCACAGATACGCAGTATTTT; CDR3 protein: CASRDGQLTDTQYF
clone size: .; J gene: TRBJ2-3; V gene: TRBV20-1; D gene: TRBD2; CDR3 DNA: TGCAGTGCTGGACTAGCGGGAGAAGCAGATACGCAGTATTTT; CDR3 protein: CSAGLAGEADTQYF
clone size: .; J gene: TRBJ2-7; V gene: TRBV20-1; D gene: .; CDR3 DNA: TGCAGTGCGAAAAGCCGGGAGAGCTCCTACGAGCAGTACTTC; CDR3 protein: CSAKSRESSYEQYF
clone size: many; J gene: TRBJ2-2; V gene: TRBV12-3/TRBV12-4; D gene: .; CDR3 DNA: TGTGCCAGCAGCCAGGGGAACGGGGAGCTGTTTTTT; CDR3 protein: CASSQGNGELFF
clone size: few; J gene: TRBJ2-7; V gene: TRBV7-9; D gene: TRBD2; CDR3 DNA: TGTGCCAGCAGCTTGGGTAGCGGGAGGGGCGAGCAGTACTTC; CDR3 protein: CASSLGSGRGEQYF
clone size: many; J gene: TRBJ1-5; V gene: TRBV27; D gene: .; CDR3 DNA: TGTGCCAGCAGTTGGGGGGCAGGGATTAATCAGCCCCAGCATTTT; CDR3 protein: CASSWGAGINQPQHF
clone size: .; J gene: TRBJ1-4; V gene: TRBV28; D gene: .; CDR3 DNA: TGTGCCAGCAGGGCAGTGAATGAAAAACTGTTTTTT; CDR3 protein: CASRAVNEKLFF
clone size: .; J gene: TRBJ2-7; V gene: TRBV5-1; D gene: .; CDR3 DNA: TGCGCCAGCAGCCCGCGGGACATGACCTCCTACGAGCAGTACTTC; CDR3 protein: CASSPRDMTSYEQYF
clone size: .; J gene: TRBJ2-1; V gene: TRBV29-1; D gene: TRBD1; CDR3 DNA: TGCAGCGCCCGGGGTCCGGACAGGGGATATGAGCAGTTCTTC; CDR3 protein: CSARGPDRGYEQFF
clone size: .; J gene: TRBJ2-7; V gene: TRBV2; D gene: .; CDR3 DNA: TGTGCCAGCAGTGACAGGCCGTCCCGTTACGAGCAGTACTTC; CDR3 protein: CASSDRPSRYEQYF
clone size: .; J gene: TRBJ1-6; V gene: TRBV20-1; D gene: .; CDR3 DNA: TGCAGTTCCCTATCCTCACCCCTCCACTTT; CDR3 protein: CSSLSSPLHF
clone size: many; J gene: TRBJ1-5; V gene: TRBV12-3/TRBV12-4; D gene: .; CDR3 DNA: TGTGCCAGCAGAAAGGGAGACAATCAGCCCCAGCATTTT; CDR3 protein: CASRKGDNQPQHF
clone size: .; J gene: TRBJ2-3; V gene: TRBV20-1; D gene: .; CDR3 DNA: TGCAGTGCTAGGGCGCCAGTCACAGATACGCAGTATTTT; CDR3 protein: CSARAPVTDTQYF
clone size: .; J gene: TRBJ2-7; V gene: TRBV6-2/TRBV6-3; D gene: .; CDR3 DNA: TGTGCCAGCAGCGATCATGGGTTTCAAAGCTCCTACGAGCAGTACTTC; CDR3 protein: CASSDHGFQSSYEQYF
clone size: .; J gene: TRBJ2-1; V gene: TRBV27; D gene: TRBD2; CDR3 DNA: TGTGCCAGCAGTTTGTGGGGGGGTACATACAATGAGCAGTTCTTC; CDR3 protein: CASSLWGGTYNEQFF
clone size: .; J gene: TRBJ2-2; V gene: TRBV20-1; D gene: TRBD2; CDR3 DNA: TGCAGTGCTAGGGGACTAGCGGGGGGGCCGCGATACGGGGAGCTGTTTTTT; CDR3 protein: CSARGLAGGPRYGELFF
clone size: .; J gene: TRBJ2-1; V gene: TRBV5-6; D gene: TRBD2; CDR3 DNA: TGTGCCAGCTCCCATGGGAGGGAATCCTACAATGAGCTGTTCTTC; CDR3 protein: CASSHGRESYNELFF
clone size: .; J gene: TRBJ2-5; V gene: TRBV5-1; D gene: TRBD2; CDR3 DNA: TGCGCCAGCAGCTTGACTACTAGCGGTGGGGAGACCCAGTACTTC; CDR3 protein: CASSLTTSGGETQYF
clone size: many; J gene: TRBJ2-7; V gene: TRBV20-1; D gene: TRBD1; CDR3 DNA: TGCAGTGCTAGCACCGGACAGGGTCCCTACGAGCAGTACTTC; CDR3 protein: CSASTGQGPYEQYF
clone size: few; J gene: TRBJ2-4; V gene: TRBV7-9; D gene: .; CDR3 DNA: TGTGCCAGCAGCTTCGGACCCAAAAACATTCAGTACTTC; CDR3 protein: CASSFGPKNIQYF
clone size: once; J gene: TRBJ1-2; V gene: TRBV7-2; D gene: .; CDR3 DNA: TGTGCCAGCAGCTTAGCGGATACAGGGATTTATGGCTACACCTTC; CDR3 protein: CASSLADTGIYGYTF
clone size: many; J gene: TRBJ2-5; V gene: TRBV5-1; D gene: TRBD2; CDR3 DNA: TGCGCCAGCAGCACCGGGACTAGCGCCCAAGAGACCCAGTACTTC; CDR3 protein: CASSTGTSAQETQYF
clone size: .; J gene: TRBJ2-4; V gene: TRBV7-9; D gene: .; CDR3 DNA: TGTGCCAGCATCAGCCAAAGAAACATTCAGTACTTC; CDR3 protein: CASISQRNIQYF
clone size: .; J gene: TRBJ2-1; V gene: TRBV27; D gene: .; CDR3 DNA: TGTGCCAGCAGTTGGAGCGGTTCTTACAATGAGCAGTTCTTC; CDR3 protein: CASSWSGSYNEQFF
clone size: .; J gene: TRBJ2-3; V gene: TRBV27; D gene: .; CDR3 DNA: TGTGCCAGCAGTTGGAAAGGAGATACGCAGTATTTT; CDR3 protein: CASSWKGDTQYF
clone size: many; J gene: TRBJ1-2; V gene: TRBV4-1; D gene: TRBD1; CDR3 DNA: TGCGCCAGCAGCCAAAGCCCGGACAGGATCGGGGGCTACACCTTC; CDR3 protein: CASSQSPDRIGGYTF
clone size: .; J gene: TRBJ2-1; V gene: TRBV11-3; D gene: TRBD2; CDR3 DNA: TGTGCCAGCAGTTATACTAGCGGGCTGGGGTACAATGAGCAGTTCTTC; CDR3 protein: CASSYTSGLGYNEQFF
clone size: .; J gene: TRBJ2-1; V gene: TRBV20-1; D gene: .; CDR3 DNA: TGCAGTGCTAGAGGGCAGGGAGGAGTGTGTTCCTACAATGAGCAGTTCTTC; CDR3 protein: CSARGQGGVCSYNEQFF
clone size: few; J gene: TRBJ2-3; V gene: TRBV30; D gene: TRBD2; CDR3 DNA: TGTGCCTGGAGCCTAGCGGGAGTCGTGGATACGCAGTATTTT; CDR3 protein: CAWSLAGVVDTQYF
clone size: .; J gene: TRBJ2-1; V gene: TRBV27; D gene: .; CDR3 DNA: TGTGCCAGCACCTGGGGGAATGAGCAGTTCTTC; CDR3 protein: CASTWGNEQFF
clone size: many; J gene: TRBJ1-5; V gene: TRBV5-5; D gene: .; CDR3 DNA: TGTGCCAGCAGCTTGGCCGGCGGAGATAGCAATCAGCCCCAGCATTTT; CDR3 protein: CASSLAGGDSNQPQHF
clone size: .; J gene: TRBJ2-2; V gene: TRBV5-6; D gene: .; CDR3 DNA: TGTGCCAGCAGCTCACTAGCTAGGCTCTTGGCAACCGGGGAGCTGTTTTTT; CDR3 protein: CASSSLARLLATGELFF
clone size: once; J gene: TRBJ2-3; V gene: TRBV20-1; D gene: .; CDR3 DNA: TGCAGTGCTAGCCCCAAAAAGAGCGTACGCACAGATACGCAGTATTTT; CDR3 protein: CSASPKKSVRTDTQYF
clone size: .; J gene: TRBJ2-3; V gene: TRBV28; D gene: .; CDR3 DNA: TGTGCCAGCAGTTACTTATTTCCCCGGGGAGAAGGGGTCTTTAGCACAGATACGCAGTATTTT; CDR3 protein: CASSYLFPRGEGVFSTDTQYF
clone size: once; J gene: TRBJ2-5; V gene: TRBV3-1; D gene: .; CDR3 DNA: TGTGCCAGCAGCCCCCCATGGGGTAGCGGCAATCTAGAGACCCAGTACTTC; CDR3 protein: CASSPPWGSGNLETQYF
clone size: .; J gene: TRBJ2-7; V gene: TRBV28; D gene: .; CDR3 DNA: TGTGCCAGCAGTTTCTCCTACGGGGAGCAGTACTTC; CDR3 protein: CASSFSYGEQYF